The clone carrying this TCR beta chain is called medium-sized based on its frequency. All TRB cDNA libraries came from 5' RACE performed with UMI labels. For each CDR3 protein, TCRdb gives one entry from its re-call of the 5' RACE reads, without DNA. The sample table includes around 40,000 distinct CDR3 sequences. The CDR3 contains 13 residues. The V gene's germline CDR1 is MNHEY and CDR2 SVGAGI. These data belong to a study of CXCR3-negative and CXCR3-positive naive CD8 T cells. Across the study: Sequencing yielded about 150 million TRB reads, roughly 1.5 +/- 0.3 million per library.

The V and J genes are TRBV6-5 and TRBJ1-2; TCRdb indicates TRBD1, and absent DNA this call remains unverified. The sequenced material came from memory CD8+ T cells from blood. The receptor's source is a human donor in good health. Some clones in this sample may be carry-over from other donors' samples. The CDR3 loop is CASSYGGQDGYTF.